Listed below are T cell receptor beta chains from one sample, sequenced in a study of blood T cell repertoires in COVID-19. Using immunoSEQ multiplex PCR, the repertoire was profiled, and TCRdb retains in-frame clones only, with some absent. The sample yields approximately 210,000 clones, roughly 87% seen once. The specimen was PBMCs or T cells enriched from blood (not recorded which). The receptor set was obtained from a woman between 25 and 40 years old who had recovered from COVID-19. Each CDR3 is given with its conserved first and last residue.

TRBV7-8,15,CASSLAGLHTYEQYF
TRBV7-2,13,CASSLTGPGEQYF
TRBV4-3,16,CASSQDFVNSNQPQHF
TRBV6-2/TRBV6-3,17,CASSYDFPAPGTGELFF
TRBV9,16,CASSVVEMSGANVLTF
TRBV2,16,CAVYGTGGTKTYEQYF
TRBV19,19,CARKATGQYEGYSNQPQHF
TRBV30,14,CAWSLRGLPYEQYF
TRBV2,14,CASSGQGDNQPQHF
TRBV3-1/TRBV3-2,17,CASSQDFGLAGGNTQYF
TRBV7-3,14,CASSLYADKTEAFF
TRBV28,15,CASSSGTAANEKLFF
TRBV27,13,CASSDGGLHGYTF
TRBV29-1,13,CSASGQALGGYTF
TRBV14,15,CASSPSKQGSYEQYF
TRBV7-3,15,CASSQARTGYNEQFF
TRBV4-3,14,CASSQGDLNEKLFF
TRBV5-1,15,CASSPGLATMDTQYF
TRBV6-2/TRBV6-3,18,CASSREDRGSNSNQPQHF
TRBV2,14,CASIRTSASYEQYF
TRBV7-3,13,CASSLAGTGELFF
TRBV4-1,19,CASSHLGQGKSDSNQPQHF
TRBV4-2,15,CASSQETGVNSPQHF
TRBV13,16,CASSLGTGIMNTEAFF
TRBV28,17,CASGSTGDPSSTDTQYF
TRBV2,12,CASSVIITEAFF
TRBV5-3,14,CARSLAGGSQPQHF
TRBV7-2,17,CASSLAQGQQGKFGYTF
TRBV27,15,CASSSYMSGNTEAFF
TRBV6-2/TRBV6-3,15,CASSRGWSRGTEAFF
TRBV7-9,16,CASSLEGTGRRSPLHF
TRBV10-3,13,CAISAPGNEKLFF
TRBV25-1,16,CASSDPRVGGISEQYF
TRBV29-1,14,CSFLRGEGDYGYTF
TRBV19,17,CASSISGQLLTNYGYTF
TRBV6-6,14,CASSPGTVKNIQYF
TRBV11-1,16,CASSILTSGSSHEQFF
TRBV4-3,13,CASSQPDGREQYF
TRBV18,15,CASSRITGGEETQYF
TRBV7-9,14,CASSASDRGTEAFF
TRBV5-6,12,CASSFLSYEQYF
TRBV24-1,17,CATSDYTGGHSYNEQFF
TRBV5-1,17,CASSLDSSGGHQETQYF
TRBV3-1/TRBV3-2,15,CASSHGTGGAETQYF
TRBV3-1/TRBV3-2,14,CASSSKRPSHNSFF
TRBV30,15,CAWSSSGQLRSGYTF
TRBV6-5,14,CASSYQGGITEAFF
TRBV15,15,CATSREGGGWSGYTF
TRBV25-1,14,CASSESLVTGELFF
TRBV27,13,CASKITGRTEAFF